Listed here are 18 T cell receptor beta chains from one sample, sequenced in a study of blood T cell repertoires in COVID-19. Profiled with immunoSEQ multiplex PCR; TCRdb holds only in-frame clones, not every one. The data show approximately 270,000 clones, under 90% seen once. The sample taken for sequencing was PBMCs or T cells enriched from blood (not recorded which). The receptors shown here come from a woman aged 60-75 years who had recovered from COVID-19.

CDR3 coding DNA: TGTGCCATCACCAGTGGCACAGATACGCAGTATTTT. This encodes CAITSGTDTQYF. The chain recombines TRBV10-3 with TRBJ2-3; D is unresolved. There are 12 residues in the CDR3. The V gene's germline CDR1 is ENHRY and CDR2 SYGVKD. Trimming cost V 7 bases and J 1 base, with 6 bases left between them.

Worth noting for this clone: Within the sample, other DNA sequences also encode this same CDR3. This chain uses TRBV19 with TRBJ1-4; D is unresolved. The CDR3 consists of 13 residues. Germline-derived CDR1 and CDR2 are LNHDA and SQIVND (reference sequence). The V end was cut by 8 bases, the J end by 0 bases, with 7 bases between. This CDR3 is CASRRATNEKLFF. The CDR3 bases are TGTGCCAGTCGCCGGGCAACTAATGAAAAACTGTTTTTT.

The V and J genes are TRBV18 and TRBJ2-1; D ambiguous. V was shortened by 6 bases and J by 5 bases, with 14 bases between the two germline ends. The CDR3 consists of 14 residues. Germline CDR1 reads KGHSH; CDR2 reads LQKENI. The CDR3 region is CASSPLSRNNEQFF. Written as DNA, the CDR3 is TGTGCCAGCTCCCCCCTCTCCCGTAACAATGAGCAGTTCTTC.

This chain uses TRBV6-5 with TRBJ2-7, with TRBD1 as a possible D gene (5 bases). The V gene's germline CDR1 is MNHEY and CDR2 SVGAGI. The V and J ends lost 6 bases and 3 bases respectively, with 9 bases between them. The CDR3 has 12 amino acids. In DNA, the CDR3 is TGTGCCAGCAGGACGACAGACTACGAGCAGTACTTC. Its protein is CASRTTDYEQYF.

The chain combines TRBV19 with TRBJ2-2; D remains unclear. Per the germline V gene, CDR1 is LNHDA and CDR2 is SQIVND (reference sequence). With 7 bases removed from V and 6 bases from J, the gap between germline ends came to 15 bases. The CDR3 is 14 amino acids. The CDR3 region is CASTSQSTSGELFF. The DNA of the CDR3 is TGTGCCAGTACGTCTCAGTCCACGTCCGGGGAGCTGTTTTTT.

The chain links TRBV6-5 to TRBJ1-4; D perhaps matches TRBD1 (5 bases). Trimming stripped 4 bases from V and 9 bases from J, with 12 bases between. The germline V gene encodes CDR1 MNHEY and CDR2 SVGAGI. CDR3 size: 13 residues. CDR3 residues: CASSWGRGKKLFF. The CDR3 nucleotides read TGTGCCAGCAGTTGGGGGAGGGGTAAAAAACTGTTTTTT.

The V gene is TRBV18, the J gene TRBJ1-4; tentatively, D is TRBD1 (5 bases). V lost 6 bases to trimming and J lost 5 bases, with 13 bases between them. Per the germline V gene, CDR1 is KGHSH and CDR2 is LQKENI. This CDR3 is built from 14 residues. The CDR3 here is CASSPGAGNEKLFF. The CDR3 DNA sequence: TGTGCCAGCTCCCCTGGGGCCGGGAATGAAAAACTGTTTTTT.

The CDR3 DNA follows: TGTGCAAGTCGTCACAGGACAGGGGGCCTTGCAACTAATGAAAAACTGTTTTTT. Protein: CASRHRTGGLATNEKLFF. The J gene is TRBJ1-4, the V gene TRBV12-2; the table names TRBD1, a call not compared with the DNA. TRBV12-2 corresponds to a pseudogene. CDR3 size: 18 residues.

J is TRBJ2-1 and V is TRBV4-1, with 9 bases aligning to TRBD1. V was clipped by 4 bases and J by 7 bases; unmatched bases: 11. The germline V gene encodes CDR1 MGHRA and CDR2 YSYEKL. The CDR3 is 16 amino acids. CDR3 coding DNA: TGCGCCAGCAGCCCGAGGGTACAGGGGGCGTGGAATGAGCAGTTCTTC. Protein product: CASSPRVQGAWNEQFF.

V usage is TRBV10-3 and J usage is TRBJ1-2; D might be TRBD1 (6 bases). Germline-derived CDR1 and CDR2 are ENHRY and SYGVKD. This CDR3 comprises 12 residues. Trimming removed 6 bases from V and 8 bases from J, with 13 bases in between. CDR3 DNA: TGTGCCATCAGCTACAGGGAGGGAGGCTACACCTTC. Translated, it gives CAISYREGGYTF.

CDR3 region: CASSFRTDTGELFF. The DNA for the CDR3 is TGCGCCAGCAGCTTCCGGACAGATACCGGGGAGCTGTTTTTT. This chain joins TRBV5-1 and TRBJ2-2, with D possibly matching TRBD1 (6 bases). This CDR3 comprises 14 residues. Germline lookup yields CDR1 SGHRS and CDR2 YFSETQ. The V end was cut by 2 bases, the J end by 5 bases, with 10 bases between.

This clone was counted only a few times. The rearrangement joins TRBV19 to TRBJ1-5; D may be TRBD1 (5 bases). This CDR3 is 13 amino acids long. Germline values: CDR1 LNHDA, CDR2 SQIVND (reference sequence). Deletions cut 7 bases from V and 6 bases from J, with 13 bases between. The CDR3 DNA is TGTGCCAGTAACCCGGGACTCGCTCAGCCCCAGCATTTT. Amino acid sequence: CASNPGLAQPQHF.

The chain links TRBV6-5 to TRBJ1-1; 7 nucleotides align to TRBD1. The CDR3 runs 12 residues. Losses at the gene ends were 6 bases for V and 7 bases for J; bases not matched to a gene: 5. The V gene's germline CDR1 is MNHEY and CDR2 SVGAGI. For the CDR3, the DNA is TGTGCCAGCAGACATGGGACAGTTGAAGCTTTCTTT. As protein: CASRHGTVEAFF.

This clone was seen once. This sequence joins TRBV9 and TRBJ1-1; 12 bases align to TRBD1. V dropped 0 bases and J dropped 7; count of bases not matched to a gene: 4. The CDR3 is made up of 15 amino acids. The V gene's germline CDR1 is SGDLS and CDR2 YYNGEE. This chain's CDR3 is CASSVAGTGGFEAFF. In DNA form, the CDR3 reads TGTGCCAGCAGCGTAGCCGGGACAGGGGGCTTTGAAGCTTTCTTT. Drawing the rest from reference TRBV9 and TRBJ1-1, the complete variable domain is DSGVTQTPKHLITATGQRVTLRCSPRSGDLSVYWYQQSLDQGLQFLIQYYNGEERAKGNILERFSAQQFPDLHSELNLSSLELGDSALYFCASSVAGTGGFEAFFGQGTRLTVV.

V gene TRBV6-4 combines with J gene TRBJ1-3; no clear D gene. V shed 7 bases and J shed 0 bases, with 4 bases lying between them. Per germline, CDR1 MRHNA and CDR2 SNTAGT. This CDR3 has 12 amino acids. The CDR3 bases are TGTGCCAGCACAGGCTCTGGAAACACCATATATTTT. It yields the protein CASTGSGNTIYF.

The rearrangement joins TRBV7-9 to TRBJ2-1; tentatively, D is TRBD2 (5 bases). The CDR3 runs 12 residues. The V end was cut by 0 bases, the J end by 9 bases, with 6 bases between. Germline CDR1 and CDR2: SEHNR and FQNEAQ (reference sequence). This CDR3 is CASSLAGSEQFF. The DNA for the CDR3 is TGTGCCAGCAGCTTAGCAGGGAGTGAGCAGTTCTTC.

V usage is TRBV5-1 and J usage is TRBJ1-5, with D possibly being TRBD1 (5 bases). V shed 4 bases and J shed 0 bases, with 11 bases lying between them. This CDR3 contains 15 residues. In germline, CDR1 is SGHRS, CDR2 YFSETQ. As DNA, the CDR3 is TGCGCCAGCAGCCTGCAGGGTAGTAGCAATCAGCCCCAGCATTTT. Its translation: CASSLQGSSNQPQHF. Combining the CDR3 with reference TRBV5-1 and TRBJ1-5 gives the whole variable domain KAGVTQTPRYLIKTRGQQVTLSCSPISGHRSVSWYQQTPGQGLQFLFEYFSETQRNKGNFPGRFSGRQFSNSRSEMNVSTLELGDSALYLCASSLQGSSNQPQHFGDGTRLSIL.

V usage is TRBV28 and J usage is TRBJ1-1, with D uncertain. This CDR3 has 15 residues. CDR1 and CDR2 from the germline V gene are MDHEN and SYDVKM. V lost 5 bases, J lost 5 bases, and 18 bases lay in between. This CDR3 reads CASSPHRSVWTEAFF. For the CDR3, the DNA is TGTGCCAGCAGTCCACACCGGAGTGTTTGGACTGAAGCTTTCTTT.